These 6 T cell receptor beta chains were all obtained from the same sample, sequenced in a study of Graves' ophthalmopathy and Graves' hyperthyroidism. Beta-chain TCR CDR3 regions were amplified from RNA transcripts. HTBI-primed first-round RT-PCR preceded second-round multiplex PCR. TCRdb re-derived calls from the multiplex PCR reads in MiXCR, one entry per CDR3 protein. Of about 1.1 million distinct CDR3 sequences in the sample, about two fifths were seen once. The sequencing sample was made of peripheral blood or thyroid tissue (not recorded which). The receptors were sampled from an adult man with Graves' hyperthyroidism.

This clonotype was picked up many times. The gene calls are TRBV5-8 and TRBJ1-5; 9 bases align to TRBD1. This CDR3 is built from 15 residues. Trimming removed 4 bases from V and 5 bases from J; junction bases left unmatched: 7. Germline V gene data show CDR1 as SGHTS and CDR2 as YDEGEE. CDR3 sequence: CASSAGTGSHQPQHF. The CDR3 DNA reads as TGTGCCAGCAGCGCCGGGACAGGGTCACATCAGCCCCAGCATTTT.

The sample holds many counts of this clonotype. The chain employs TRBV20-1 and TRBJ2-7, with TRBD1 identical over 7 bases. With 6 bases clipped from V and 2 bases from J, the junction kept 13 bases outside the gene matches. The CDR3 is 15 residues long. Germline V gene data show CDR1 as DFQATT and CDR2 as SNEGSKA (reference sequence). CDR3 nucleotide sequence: TGCAGTGCGCGCCCTTGGGGACAGCCGACCTACGAGCAGTACTTC. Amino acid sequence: CSARPWGQPTYEQYF.

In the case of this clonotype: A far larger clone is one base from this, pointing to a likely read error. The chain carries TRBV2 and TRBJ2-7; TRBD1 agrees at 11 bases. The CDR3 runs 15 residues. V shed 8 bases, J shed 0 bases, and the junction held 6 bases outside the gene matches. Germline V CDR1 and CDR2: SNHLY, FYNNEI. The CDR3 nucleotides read TGTGCCAGCTGCCCCGGGACAGGGGGCTCCTACGAGCAGTACTTC. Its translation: CASCPGTGGSYEQYF.

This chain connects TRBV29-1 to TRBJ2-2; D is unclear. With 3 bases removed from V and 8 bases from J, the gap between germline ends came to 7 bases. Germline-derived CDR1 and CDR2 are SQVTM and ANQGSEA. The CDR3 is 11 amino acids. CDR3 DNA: TGCAGCGTTGACGTGATGGGGGAGCTGTTTTTT. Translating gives CSVDVMGELFF.

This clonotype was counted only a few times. The CDR3 DNA is TGTGCCAGCAGTTACGCCCCGGGACAGATGAGCAATCAGCCCCAGCATTTT. This codes for CASSYAPGQMSNQPQHF. V is TRBV6-2 or TRBV6-3 and J is TRBJ1-5; 7 positions match TRBD1. J lost 1 base, V lost 2 bases, and 8 bases had no gene match. From germline, CDR1 is MNHEY and CDR2 SVGEGT. This CDR3 spans 17 amino acids.

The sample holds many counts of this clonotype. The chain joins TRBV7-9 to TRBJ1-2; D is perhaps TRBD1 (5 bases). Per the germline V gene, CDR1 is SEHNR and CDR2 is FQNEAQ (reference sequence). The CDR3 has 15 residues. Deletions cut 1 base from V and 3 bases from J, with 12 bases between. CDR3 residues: CASSLGHVGDYGYTF. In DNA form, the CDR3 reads TGTGCCAGCAGCTTAGGCCATGTGGGGGACTATGGCTACACCTTC.